The 22 T cell receptor beta chains presented below share a single source sample, sequenced in a study of regulatory T cells in long-lasting Graves disease. Time point defined: newly diagnosed GD, antithyroid drugs for less than 3 months. TCR sequences were obtained from RNA taken from PBMCs. iRepertoire HTBI primers and Arm-PCR of CDR3 regions built TCR beta libraries. TCRdb redid the calling of the multiplex PCR reads with MiXCR, one entry per CDR3 protein. The repertoire has 400,000 to 450,000 distinct CDR3 sequences, about a sixth of them found once; the top ten carry about 10%. A further study also used this sample, focusing on T cells in Graves' hyperthyroidism and ophthalmopathy.

Sequenced material: peripheral blood mononuclear cells (PBMCs), taken at new diagnosis, from a patient treated with antithyroid drugs. The receptors stem from a woman under 40 with Graves disease.

This clonotype was counted many times. One junction end does not reproduce the germline sequence, and a read error may be involved. CDR3 sequence reads: CANSGEGLAPYNEQFF. The CDR3 DNA reads TGTGCCAACTCAGGGGAGGGACTAGCGCCTTACAATGAGCAGTTCTTC. The chain employs TRBV18 and TRBJ2-1; the match to TRBD2 covers 10 bases. The CDR3 runs 16 residues. CDR1 and CDR2 from the germline V gene are KGHSH and LQKENI.

This clonotype occurred many times. CDR3 in DNA: TGTGCCAGCAGCGCCGTATCAGAGAACCCAGGCTACACCTTC. The encoded protein is CASSAVSENPGYTF. The chain combines TRBV11-1 with TRBJ1-2; D uncertain. The ends were cut back, 5 bases at V and 8 bases at J, with 18 bases in the middle. Looked up from germline, CDR1 is SGHAT and CDR2 is FQDESV (reference sequence). The CDR3 is 14 amino acids.

The chain is built from TRBV25-1 and TRBJ1-6; D perhaps matches TRBD1 (6 bases). Trimming removed 7 bases from V and 7 bases from J, with 11 bases in between. This CDR3 is built from 13 residues. In germline, CDR1 is MGHDK, CDR2 SYGVNS. CDR3 sequence (DNA): TGTGCCAGCAAGCGAGGACAGAATTCACCCCTCCACTTT. Translating gives CASKRGQNSPLHF.

This clonotype was detected ten times or more. This chain uses TRBV5-8 with TRBJ2-5; D ambiguous. The CDR3 sequence is 11 residues long. Germline V CDR1 and CDR2: SGHTS, YDEGEE. The ends were cut back, 4 bases at V and 8 bases at J, with 9 bases in the middle. The CDR3: CASSLGFTQYF. For the CDR3, the DNA is TGTGCCAGCAGCCTGGGGTTTACCCAGTACTTC.

At least ten counts were recorded for this clonotype. The J gene is TRBJ1-1, the V gene TRBV10-3; D uncertain. The CDR3 has 15 amino acids. The V gene's germline CDR1 is ENHRY and CDR2 SYGVKD. Trimming left V 3 bases short and J 3 bases short, with 14 bases between. The chain's CDR3 is CAISENGVTYTEAFF. In nucleotides, the CDR3 is TGTGCCATCAGTGAAAACGGTGTCACCTACACTGAAGCTTTCTTT.

In its sample, this clonotype was seen a few times. The J gene is TRBJ2-7, the V gene TRBV6-1, with 7 positions matching TRBD2. The germline V gene has CDR1 MNHNS and CDR2 SASEGT. The CDR3 covers 14 residues. With 5 bases clipped from V and 4 bases from J, the junction kept 8 bases outside the gene matches. The CDR3: CASSTWEGPYEQYF. The CDR3 DNA reads as TGTGCCAGCAGTACCTGGGAGGGCCCTTACGAGCAGTACTTC.

This chain's CDR3 is CASRSSGRADTQYF. In DNA, the CDR3 is TGTGCCAGCAGATCTAGCGGGAGGGCAGATACGCAGTATTTT. The V gene is TRBV7-9, the J gene TRBJ2-3; 12 positions agree with TRBD2. The germline V gene has CDR1 SEHNR and CDR2 FQNEAQ (reference sequence). V gave up 6 bases and J gave up 4 bases; unmatched junction bases: 2. This CDR3 is 14 amino acids long.

The CDR3 here is CAISDITGELFF. The CDR3 DNA reads TGTGCCATCAGTGATATCACCGGGGAGCTGTTTTTT. The chain recombines TRBV10-3 with TRBJ2-2; D not certain. The CDR3 sequence is 12 residues long. V was trimmed by 3 bases and J by 4 bases, leaving 3 bases between them. Germline assignment: CDR1 ENHRY and CDR2 SYGVKD.

This clonotype appeared many times. The V and J genes are TRBV5-1 and TRBJ2-1; D gene unclear. The V end was cut by 0 bases, the J end by 8 bases, with 9 bases between. The CDR3 spans 13 residues. CDR1 is SGHRS and CDR2 is YFSETQ in the germline V gene. This CDR3 is CASSLDFSDEQFF. DNA of the CDR3: TGCGCCAGCAGCTTGGACTTTTCAGATGAGCAGTTCTTC.

The chain uses TRBV9 and TRBJ2-1; D possibly matches TRBD1 or TRBD2 (5 bases each). Trimming left V 7 bases short and J 3 bases short, with 17 bases between. From germline, CDR1 is SGDLS and CDR2 YYNGEE. This CDR3 region has 15 residues. This CDR3 reads CASARDPVGYNEQFF. DNA for the CDR3: TGTGCCAGCGCCCGGGACCCTGTAGGCTACAATGAGCAGTTCTTC. Combining the CDR3 with reference TRBV9 and TRBJ2-1 gives the whole variable domain DSGVTQTPKHLITATGQRVTLRCSPRSGDLSVYWYQQSLDQGLQFLIQYYNGEERAKGNILERFSAQQFPDLHSELNLSSLELGDSALYFCASARDPVGYNEQFFGPGTRLTVL.

The chain recombines TRBV27 with TRBJ2-7; 8 bases line up with TRBD1. CDR1 MNHEY and CDR2 SMNVEV come from the germline V gene (reference sequence). With V trimmed by 4 bases and J by 5 bases, 7 bases remained unmatched. The CDR3 loop spans 14 amino acids. The chain's CDR3 is CASSSDRARNEQYF. The CDR3, as DNA: TGTGCCAGCAGTTCGGACAGGGCTAGGAACGAGCAGTACTTC.

The chain carries TRBV27 and TRBJ1-6; no reliable D call. The ends were cut back, 6 bases at V and 5 bases at J, with 11 bases in the middle. The CDR3 runs to 14 residues. CDR1 and CDR2 (germline): MNHEY, SMNVEV (reference sequence). CDR3 in amino acids: CASRFESDNSPLHF. CDR3 DNA sequence: TGTGCCAGCAGGTTTGAGTCAGATAATTCACCCCTCCACTTT.

The chain combines TRBV7-6 with TRBJ2-5; D unresolved. In germline, CDR1 is SGHVS, CDR2 FNYEAQ. This CDR3 spans 15 amino acids. The V gene lost 1 base and the J gene lost 6 bases, with 15 bases spanning the gap. CDR3 region: CASSLEPPVGKTQYF. DNA of the CDR3: TGTGCCAGCAGCTTAGAACCCCCTGTAGGAAAGACCCAGTACTTC.

This clonotype has at least ten counts. This chain links TRBV7-9 with TRBJ2-1; tentative D call: TRBD2 (7 bases). The germline V and J ends were trimmed by 7 bases and 0 bases, with 16 bases remaining between them. CDR1 and CDR2 from the germline V gene are SEHNR and FQNEAQ (reference sequence). The CDR3 runs to 16 residues. The CDR3 DNA sequence: TGTGCCAGCACCCCTGCTCGGGGGGCCTCCTACAATGAGCAGTTCTTC. The encoded protein is CASTPARGASYNEQFF.

This clonotype was observed many times. The chain recombines TRBV7-3 with TRBJ2-1, with unresolved D. Germline V gene data show CDR1 as SGHTA and CDR2 as FQGTGA. The length of the CDR3 is 16 residues. The V gene lost 6 bases and the J gene lost 0 bases, with 15 bases spanning the gap. In nucleotides, the CDR3 is TGTGCCAGCAGTTCACACGGCGGTTACTCCTACAATGAGCAGTTCTTC. It yields the protein CASSSHGGYSYNEQFF. The whole variable domain, remainder taken from reference TRBV7-3 and TRBJ2-1, is GAGVSQTPSNKVTEKGKYVELRCDPISGHTALYWYRQSLGQGPEFLIYFQGTGAADDSGLPNDRFFAVRPEGSVSTLKIQRTERGDSAVYLCASSSHGGYSYNEQFFGPGTRLTVL.

Many counts were recorded for this clonotype. The rearrangement uses TRBV28 and TRBJ2-5, with D tentatively TRBD1 (6 bases). Looked up from germline, CDR1 is MDHEN and CDR2 is SYDVKM. This CDR3 is 12 amino acids long. V lost 10 bases to trimming and J lost 7 bases, with 16 bases between them. CDR3 region: CATQEGDVTQYF. Here the CDR3 DNA reads TGTGCCACCCAAGAGGGGGATGTGACCCAGTACTTC.

Only a few counts were recorded for this clonotype. The V gene is TRBV27, the J gene TRBJ2-6; D may match TRBD1 or TRBD2 (5 bases each). The length of the CDR3 is 16 residues. Germline V CDR1 and CDR2: MNHEY, SMNVEV (reference sequence). Trimming took off 7 bases at V and 0 bases at J, with 13 bases between the two ends. CDR3 amino acids: CASTSRDDSGANVLTF. The CDR3 DNA reads as TGTGCCAGCACCTCCAGGGACGACTCTGGGGCCAACGTCCTGACTTTC.

This clonotype was counted once. This may stem from a read error, because a much larger clone lies one nucleotide away. The chain uses TRBV7-2 and TRBJ1-2, with 9 bases aligning to TRBD1. Germline V gene data show CDR1 as SGHTA and CDR2 as FQGNSA. The CDR3 is made up of 14 amino acids. CDR3 residues: CVSSAQGAPRGYTF. DNA for the CDR3: TGTGTCAGCAGCGCACAGGGGGCGCCCCGTGGCTACACCTTC.

This clonotype was recorded many times. The CDR3 region has the DNA TGTGCCAGCAGCTTAGGAGGACCGGTGGGGGAAAAACTGTTTTTT. This translates into CASSLGGPVGEKLFF. The genes are TRBV7-9 and TRBJ1-4, with unresolved D. The CDR3 consists of 15 residues. V lost 1 base and J 8 bases, leaving 14 bases between the germline ends. Germline V gene sequence: CDR1 SEHNR, CDR2 FQNEAQ (reference sequence).

This clonotype was seen at least ten times. The V and J genes are TRBV20-1 and TRBJ2-3; 10 positions agree with TRBD2. CDR3 size: 19 residues. The V and J ends lost 4 bases and 1 base, in that order; junction bases with no gene match: 17. Germline CDR1 reads DFQATT; CDR2 reads SNEGSKA (reference sequence). For the CDR3, the DNA is TGCAGTGCTACGCTACGCGGAGGGGCTAGCGGGAGTCGCACAGATACGCAGTATTTT. As protein: CSATLRGGASGSRTDTQYF.

This clonotype was detected ten times or more. The chain carries TRBV2 and TRBJ2-3; 7 bases align to TRBD2. With V trimmed by 3 bases and J by 4 bases, 4 bases remained unmatched. Germline V gene sequence: CDR1 SNHLY, CDR2 FYNNEI. CDR3 length: 14 residues. The CDR3 loop reads CASSDGGSADTQYF. CDR3 sequence (DNA): TGTGCCAGCAGTGATGGCGGGAGTGCAGATACGCAGTATTTT. Full variable domain (missing parts from reference TRBV2 and TRBJ2-3): EPEVTQTPSHQVTQMGQEVILRCVPISNHLYFYWYRQILGQKVEFLVSFYNNEISEKSEIFDDQFSVERPDGSNFTLKIRSTKLEDSAMYFCASSDGGSADTQYFGPGTRLTVL.

The rearrangement uses TRBV27 and TRBJ1-2; D unclear. V gave up 7 bases and J gave up 5 bases, with 14 bases separating them. CDR3 length equals 13 residues. CDR1 and CDR2 from the germline V gene are MNHEY and SMNVEV (reference sequence). The CDR3: CASKKGGGYGYTF. The CDR3 nucleotides are TGTGCCAGCAAAAAGGGAGGAGGGTATGGCTACACCTTC.